This TCR beta chain was profiled in a study of T cell repertoires in cytomegalovirus infection. Across the whole study: Indications came from public TCR beta signatures; they pointed to CMV infection and to a matching HLA type. The study, taken as a whole, reports: Cumulative public TCR beta family frequency identified carriers of CMV plus the relevant HLA. The ex vivo response was dominated by HLA-C-restricted CMV-specific TCR beta clonotypes.

Note on this clonotype: What it recognizes is unknown.

TCRdb analysed the reads with MiXCR anew, one entry per CDR3 protein. The table lists approximately 910,000 distinct CDR3 sequences, approximately 31% of them singletons. The CDR3 runs 15 residues. V lost 7 bases to trimming and J lost 1 base, with 16 bases between them. The V gene's germline CDR1 is MNHEY and CDR2 SMNVEV (reference sequence). Sequencing used cultured CD8+ T cells from PBMCs, obtained from culture after CMV antigen stimulation. The sequence was collected from a human donor in good health (CMV status not recorded). Some clones in this sample may be carry-over from other donors' samples. The V gene is TRBV27, the J gene TRBJ1-1; D is perhaps TRBD1 (6 bases). The CDR3 region is CASKPIPGANTEAFF. The CDR3 nucleotides are TGTGCCAGCAAGCCTATCCCAGGGGCGAACACTGAAGCTTTCTTT.